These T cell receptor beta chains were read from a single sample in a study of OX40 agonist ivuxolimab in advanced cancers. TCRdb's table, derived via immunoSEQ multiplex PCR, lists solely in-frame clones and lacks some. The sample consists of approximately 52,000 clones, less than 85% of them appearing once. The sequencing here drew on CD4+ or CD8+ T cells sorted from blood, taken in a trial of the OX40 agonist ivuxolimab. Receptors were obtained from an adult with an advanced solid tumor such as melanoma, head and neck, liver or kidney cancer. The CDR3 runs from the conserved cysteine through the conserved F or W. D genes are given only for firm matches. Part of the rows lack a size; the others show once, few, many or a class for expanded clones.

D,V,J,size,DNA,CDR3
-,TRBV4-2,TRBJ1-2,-,TGTGCCAGCAGCCCTTCCCTTCGGGTAAGTGGCTACACCTTC,CASSPSLRVSGYTF
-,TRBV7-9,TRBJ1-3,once,TGTGCCAGCGTGGAGTCGGGGCCTCCCTCTGGAAACACCATATATTTT,CASVESGPPSGNTIYF
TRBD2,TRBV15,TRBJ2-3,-,TGTGCCACCAGCAGAGGCACTAGCGGAGGACTGGGAGATACGCAGTATTTT,CATSRGTSGGLGDTQYF
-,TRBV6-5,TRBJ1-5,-,TGTGCCAGCAGTTACTCTGGCAGGGGCGATCAGCCCCAGCATTTT,CASSYSGRGDQPQHF
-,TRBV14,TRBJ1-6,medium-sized,TGTGCCAGCAGGCTAGTGGATAATTCACCCCTCCACTTT,CASRLVDNSPLHF
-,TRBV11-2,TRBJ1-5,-,TGTGCCAGCAGCCCCGGAGGGTATAACAATCAGCCCCAGCATTTT,CASSPGGYNNQPQHF
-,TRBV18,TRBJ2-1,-,TGTGCCAGCTCACCACCGTCAATACGTGAGCAGTTCTTC,CASSPPSIREQFF
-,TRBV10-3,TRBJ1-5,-,TGTGCCATCAGTGAGTCTCGGGACATGGGCCAGCCCCAGCATTTT,CAISESRDMGQPQHF
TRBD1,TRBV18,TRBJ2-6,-,TGTGCCAGCTCGTTAGGGGCGACAGGGCTCTCTGGGGCCAACGTCCTGACTTTC,CASSLGATGLSGANVLTF
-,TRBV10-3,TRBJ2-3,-,TGTGCCATCAGTGTGGGCGGACGCACAGATACGCAGTATTTT,CAISVGGRTDTQYF
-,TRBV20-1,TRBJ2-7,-,TGCAGTGCTCGCGGCCCCTACGAGCAGTACTTC,CSARGPYEQYF
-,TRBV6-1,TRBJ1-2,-,TGTGCCAGCAGGCCCGGGCAGGGTCTAAACTATGGCTACACCTTC,CASRPGQGLNYGYTF
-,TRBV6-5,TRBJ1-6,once,TGTGCCAGCAGTTACTACAGCAGGGACAATTCACCCCTCCACTTT,CASSYYSRDNSPLHF
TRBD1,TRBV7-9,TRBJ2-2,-,TGTGCCACCGACGGGACAGCGAACACCGGGGAGCTGTTTTTT,CATDGTANTGELFF
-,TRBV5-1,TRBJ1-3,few,TGCGCCAGCAGCCCAATGACAGAGGCTGGAAACACCATATATTTT,CASSPMTEAGNTIYF
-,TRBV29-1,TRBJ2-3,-,TGCAGCGTGGGGAGGGGGGGTGCAGATACGCAGTATTTT,CSVGRGGADTQYF
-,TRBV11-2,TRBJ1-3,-,TGTGCCAGCAGCTTAGATCGGGGGAGCTCTGGAAACACCATATATTTT,CASSLDRGSSGNTIYF
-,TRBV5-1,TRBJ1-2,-,TGCGCCAGCAGCTTTTTACCACAGGGTTCTGATGGCTACACCTTC,CASSFLPQGSDGYTF
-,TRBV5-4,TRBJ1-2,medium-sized,TGTGCCAGCAGCAGATACAGGGATAAGAATGGCTACACCTTC,CASSRYRDKNGYTF
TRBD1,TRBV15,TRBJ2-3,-,TGTGCCACCAGCAGCCTAGGGGGCTCGGTCGCAGATACGCAGTATTTT,CATSSLGGSVADTQYF
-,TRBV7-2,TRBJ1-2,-,TGTGCCAGCAGCTTAGTCGTTCGGGGGGGCGACGGCTACACCTTC,CASSLVVRGGDGYTF
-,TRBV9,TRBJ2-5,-,TGTGCCAGCAGCTCCCTAGCTTCGGAGACCCAGTACTTC,CASSSLASETQYF
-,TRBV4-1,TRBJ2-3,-,TGCGCCAGCAGCCAGGGACATAGGCCCACAGATACGCAGTATTTT,CASSQGHRPTDTQYF
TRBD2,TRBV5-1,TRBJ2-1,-,TGCGCCAGCAGCTTCCTAGCGGGAGGTAAGAATGAGCAGTTCTTC,CASSFLAGGKNEQFF
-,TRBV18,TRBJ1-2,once,TGTGCCAGCTCACAGGGGGGCCTTTATGGCTACACCTTC,CASSQGGLYGYTF
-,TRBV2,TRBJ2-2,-,TGTGCCAGCAGTGAATCCAGGAGTGGAACCGGGGAGCTGTTTTTT,CASSESRSGTGELFF
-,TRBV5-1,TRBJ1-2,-,TGCGCCAGCAGCTTGGCTACGGGGGAGGAAGGCTACACCTTC,CASSLATGEEGYTF
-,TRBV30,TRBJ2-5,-,TGTGCCTGGAGCGGGTGGGCGGGCTCGGAGACCCAGTACTTC,CAWSGWAGSETQYF
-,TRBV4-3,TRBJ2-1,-,TGCGCCAGCAGCCAAAGAAGTCAGGGGTCCTACAATGAGCAGTTCTTC,CASSQRSQGSYNEQFF
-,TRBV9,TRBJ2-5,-,TGTGCCAGCAGCGAGGGCCGGCCGCAAGAGACCCAGTACTTC,CASSEGRPQETQYF
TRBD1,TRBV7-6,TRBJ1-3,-,TGTGCCAGCAGCCCGGACAGGGGGCACTCTGGAAACACCATATATTTT,CASSPDRGHSGNTIYF
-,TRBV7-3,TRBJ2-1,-,TGTGCCAGCAGCTCGACAGGTTTTAATGAGCAGTTCTTC,CASSSTGFNEQFF
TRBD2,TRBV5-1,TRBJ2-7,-,TGCGCCAGCAGTCCTCGGGAGGGACCAACCTACGAGCAGTACTTC,CASSPREGPTYEQYF
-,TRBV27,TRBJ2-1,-,TGTGCCAGCAGTCCCTTAAATTATCGGGATGAGCAGTTCTTC,CASSPLNYRDEQFF
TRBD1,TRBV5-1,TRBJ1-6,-,TGCGCCAGCAGCTTAAACGGCGCAGGACAGGGAGTGGATTCACCCCTCCACTTT,CASSLNGAGQGVDSPLHF
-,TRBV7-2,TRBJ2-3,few,TGTGCCAGCAGCCCAGATAGGGCGCAGTATTTT,CASSPDRAQYF
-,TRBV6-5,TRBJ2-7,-,TGTGCCAGTTCCGGGACACCGGGCGGGTACTACGAGCAGTACTTC,CASSGTPGGYYEQYF
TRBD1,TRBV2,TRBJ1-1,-,TGTGCCAGCAGTGGGGACAGGGGGGCCACTGAAGCTTTCTTT,CASSGDRGATEAFF
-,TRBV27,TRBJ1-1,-,TGTGCCAGCAGTTTATATGCGGAGTTCGTGAACACTGAAGCTTTCTTT,CASSLYAEFVNTEAFF
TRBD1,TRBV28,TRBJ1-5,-,TGTGCCAGCAGGAAACAGGGGAGTAGCAATCAGCCCCAGCATTTT,CASRKQGSSNQPQHF
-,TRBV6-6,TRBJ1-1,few,TGTGCCAGCAGGCCACAGGGCCCTGAAGCTTTCTTT,CASRPQGPEAFF
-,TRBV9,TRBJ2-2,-,TGTGCCAGCAGCGAATCCATGGCCGGGGAGCTGTTTTTT,CASSESMAGELFF
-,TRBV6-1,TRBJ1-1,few,TGTGCCAGCAGTGAATCCGGATCCGGCAGGAGAGCTTTCTTT,CASSESGSGRRAFF
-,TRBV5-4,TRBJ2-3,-,TGTGCCAGCAGCTTGGCCCGGGACGGAACAGATACGCAGTATTTT,CASSLARDGTDTQYF
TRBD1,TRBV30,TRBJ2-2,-,TGTGCCTGGAGGGCGACAGGGTACACCGGGGAGCTGTTTTTT,CAWRATGYTGELFF
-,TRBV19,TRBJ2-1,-,TGTGCCAGTAGTATAGTAGCAAGGTCTGACAATGAGCAGTTCTTC,CASSIVARSDNEQFF
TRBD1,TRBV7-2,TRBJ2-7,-,TGTGCCAGCAGCTTATCGAAGGGGGCTGACGAGCAGTACTTC,CASSLSKGADEQYF
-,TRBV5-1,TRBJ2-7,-,TGCGCCAGCAGCCCCCCGGGACGTCCGGACGAGCAGTACTTC,CASSPPGRPDEQYF
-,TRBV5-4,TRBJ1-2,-,TGTGCCAGCAGCTTGGTAAAGGGACGCGGCTACACCTTC,CASSLVKGRGYTF
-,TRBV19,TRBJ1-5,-,TGTGCCAGTAGTAAACAGGCGGGTCAGCCCCAGCATTTT,CASSKQAGQPQHF
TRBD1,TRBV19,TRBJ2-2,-,TGTGCCAGTAGTATAAGGGGACAGGGGCCCAACACCGGGGAGCTGTTTTTT,CASSIRGQGPNTGELFF
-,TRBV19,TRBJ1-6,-,TGTGCCGGTAGGGCCAGCTCGAGCTCCTATAATTCACCCCTCCACTTT,CAGRASSSSYNSPLHF
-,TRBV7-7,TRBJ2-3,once,TGTGCTAGCAGCTTAGGACACGACTTAACAGATACGCAGTATTTT,CASSLGHDLTDTQYF
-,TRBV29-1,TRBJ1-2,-,TGCAGCGTTGGGCCGGGTGGTCGAGACTACACCTTC,CSVGPGGRDYTF
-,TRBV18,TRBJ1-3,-,TGTGCCAGCTCACCGGATGGGGCTAACACCATATATTTT,CASSPDGANTIYF
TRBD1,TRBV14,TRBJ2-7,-,TGTGCCAGCAGCCCCTCCCGACAGGGGGGCTACGAGCAGTACTTC,CASSPSRQGGYEQYF
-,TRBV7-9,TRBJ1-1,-,TGTGCCAGCAGCTCACCCCAAGGGACCCTGGAAGCTTTCTTT,CASSSPQGTLEAFF
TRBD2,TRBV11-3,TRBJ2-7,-,TGTGCCAGCAGCTTCGCGGGGGGTGACGAGCAGTACTTC,CASSFAGGDEQYF
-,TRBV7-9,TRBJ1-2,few,TGTGCCAGCAGCTTATTTTGGCCCGGACCGGGGCGGACGAACTATGGCTACACCTTC,CASSLFWPGPGRTNYGYTF
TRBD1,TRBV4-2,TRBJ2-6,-,TGTGCCAGCAGCCAAGCGACAGGGTCGGGGGCCAACGTCCTGACTTTC,CASSQATGSGANVLTF